Reported below is one T cell receptor beta chain. The data derive from a study of blood T cell repertoires in COVID-19. Produced via immunoSEQ multiplex PCR; TCRdb's table is partial and in-frame only. The sample records over 50,000 clones, approximately 89% being singletons. The germline CDR1 and CDR2 sequences are SGDLS and YYNGEE. The CDR3 has 19 amino acids. V lost 3 bases, J lost 0 bases, and 8 bases stayed unmatched. V usage is TRBV9 and J usage is TRBJ2-2, with 13 bases fitting TRBD2. The sequencing sample was made of peripheral blood. The source is a man in his sixties with acute or convalescent COVID-19. CDR3 nucleotides: TGTGCCAGCAGCGAATCTTGGACTAGCGGGGGTCCGAACACCGGGGAGCTGTTTTTT. Translating it yields CASSESWTSGGPNTGELFF.